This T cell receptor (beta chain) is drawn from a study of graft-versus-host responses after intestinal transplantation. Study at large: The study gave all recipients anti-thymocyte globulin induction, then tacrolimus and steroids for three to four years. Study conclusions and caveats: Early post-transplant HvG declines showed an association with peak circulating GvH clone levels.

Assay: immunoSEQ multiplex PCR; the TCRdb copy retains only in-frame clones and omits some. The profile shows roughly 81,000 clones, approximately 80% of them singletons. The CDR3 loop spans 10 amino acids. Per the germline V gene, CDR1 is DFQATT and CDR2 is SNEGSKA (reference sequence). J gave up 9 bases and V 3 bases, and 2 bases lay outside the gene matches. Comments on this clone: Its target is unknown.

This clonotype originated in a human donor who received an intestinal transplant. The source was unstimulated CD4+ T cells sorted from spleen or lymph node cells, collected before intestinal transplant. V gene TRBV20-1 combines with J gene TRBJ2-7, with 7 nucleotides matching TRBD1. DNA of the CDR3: TGCAGTGCTAGTAGGACAGGGCAGTACTTC. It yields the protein CSASRTGQYF.